Listed below are T cell receptor beta chains from one sample, sequenced in a study of T cells after yellow fever vaccination. TCRdb passed the 5' RACE reads through MiXCR, listing each CDR3 protein once. The sample records 250,000 to 350,000 distinct CDR3 sequences, 3.5% to 5% being singletons. Material: PBMCs, obtained 15 days after the yellow fever booster vaccination. These receptors were collected from a man aged 18-30 years who received the YFV17D yellow fever vaccine. The CDR3 runs from the conserved cysteine through the conserved F or W. D genes are given only for firm matches. Clone size is shown for a subset of rows, as once, few, many or a class of expanded clone.

J	D	V	size	DNA	CDR3
TRBJ2-3	NA	TRBV9	NA	TGTGCCAGCAGCGTAGCAGGGGACGCAGATACGCAGTATTTT	CASSVAGDADTQYF
TRBJ2-5	TRBD2	TRBV5-1	NA	TGCGCCAGCAGCTTCGGGTTTACGCTAGCGGCCCGGAACCAAGAGACCCAGTACTTC	CASSFGFTLAARNQETQYF
TRBJ1-1	NA	TRBV20-1	many	TGCAGTGCTAGAGACCCCGGCAGGGCCGACACTGAAGCTTTCTTT	CSARDPGRADTEAFF
TRBJ2-1	NA	TRBV7-6	few	TGTGCCAGCAGCCGAACCCTGGTGGGGGGCCATTACAATGAGCAGTTCTTC	CASSRTLVGGHYNEQFF
TRBJ2-2	NA	TRBV5-5	few	TGTGCCAGCAAGGAGTTACCGGGGACCGGGGAGCTGTTTTTT	CASKELPGTGELFF
TRBJ2-5	NA	TRBV5-1	many	TGCGCCAGCAGGTTGGGGGCAGGTGAAGAGACCCAGTACTTC	CASRLGAGEETQYF
TRBJ2-3	TRBD2	TRBV10-3	few	TGTGCCTACTCCCGGGGGGGCTCAACAGATACGCAGTATTTT	CAYSRGGSTDTQYF
TRBJ1-6	NA	TRBV30	few	TGTGCCTGGAGTCGATCGGGCAGTTTGGCCCTCCACTTT	CAWSRSGSLALHF
TRBJ2-2	NA	TRBV5-1	few	TGCGCCAGCAGCTTATGGGGACAGAACACCGGGGAGCTGTTTTTT	CASSLWGQNTGELFF
TRBJ2-2	NA	TRBV12-3/TRBV12-4	many	TGTGCCAGCAACCTCCCAGGGACGACTACCGGGGAGCTGTTTTTT	CASNLPGTTTGELFF
TRBJ2-5	TRBD2	TRBV4-1	few	TGCGCCAGCAGCCAACTGACTAGCGGGGAAGAGACCCAGTACTTC	CASSQLTSGEETQYF
TRBJ2-1	NA	TRBV4-1	few	TGCGCCAGCAGCCAAAGTCTGAGCTCCTACAATGAGCAGTTCTTC	CASSQSLSSYNEQFF
TRBJ2-2	TRBD2	TRBV6-2/TRBV6-3	many	TGTGCCAGCAGTAAAGGGCGGGAGACCACCGGGGAGCTGTTTTTT	CASSKGRETTGELFF
TRBJ1-1	NA	TRBV9	NA	TGTGCCAGCAGCCAGAGGGGGTTGGGCACTGAAGCTTTCTTT	CASSQRGLGTEAFF
TRBJ2-4	NA	TRBV29-1	many	TGCAGCGTTGTTTCCAAAAACATTCAGTACTTC	CSVVSKNIQYF
TRBJ1-3	NA	TRBV7-9	few	TGTGCCAGCCCTGGTGTCCCGCCTGGTGGGACCATATATTTT	CASPGVPPGGTIYF
TRBJ1-1	TRBD1	TRBV4-1	NA	TGCGCCAGCAGCCAAGATCCGACAGGGGAAGCTTTCTTT	CASSQDPTGEAFF
TRBJ1-1	TRBD1	TRBV20-1	many	TGCAGTGCTAGAGGTCGGACAGGGCCCACTGAAGCTTTCTTT	CSARGRTGPTEAFF
TRBJ2-3	NA	TRBV30	many	TGTGCCTGGAACAGGGCGGATACGCAGTATTTT	CAWNRADTQYF
TRBJ1-2	TRBD1	TRBV6-1	many	TGTGCCAGCAGTGCCACAGGGGCCCTCTATGGCTACACCTTC	CASSATGALYGYTF
TRBJ1-4	NA	TRBV29-1	many	TGCAGCGCCAAGGGTGAGCAGGCTTTTGGTGAAAAACTGTTTTTT	CSAKGEQAFGEKLFF
TRBJ2-3	TRBD2	TRBV20-1	many	TGCAGTGCTTTGACTAGCGCTGGCACAGATACGCAGTATTTT	CSALTSAGTDTQYF
TRBJ2-3	TRBD1	TRBV20-1	many	TGCAGTGTCCCAGGGGGACCTCTTTATACGCAGTATTTT	CSVPGGPLYTQYF
TRBJ2-7	TRBD1	TRBV20-1	many	TGCAGTGCTAGAAGGGACAGCTCCTACGAGCAGTACTTC	CSARRDSSYEQYF
TRBJ2-2	NA	TRBV10-3	NA	TGTGCCATCAGTGGTGGTGGGGGGCGAGCCGGGGAGCTGTTTTTT	CAISGGGGRAGELFF
TRBJ2-5	NA	TRBV30	few	TGTGCCTGGAGTGGCACGGAGACCCAGTACTTC	CAWSGTETQYF